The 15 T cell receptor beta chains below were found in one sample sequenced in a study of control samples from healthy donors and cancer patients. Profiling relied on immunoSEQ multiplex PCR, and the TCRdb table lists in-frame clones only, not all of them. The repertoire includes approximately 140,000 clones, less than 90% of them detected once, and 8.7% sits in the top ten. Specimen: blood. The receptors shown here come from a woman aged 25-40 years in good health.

The CDR3 DNA sequence: TGTGCCAGCAGCACCATGACAGCTCACACCGGGGAGCTGTTTTTT. The encoded protein is CASSTMTAHTGELFF. The V call is TRBV5-4, the J call TRBJ2-2; TRBD1 might be the D (5 bases). V was clipped by 4 bases and J by 3 bases, with 13 bases between them. The CDR3 is 15 residues long. Germline CDR1 and CDR2: SGHNT and YYREEE (reference sequence).

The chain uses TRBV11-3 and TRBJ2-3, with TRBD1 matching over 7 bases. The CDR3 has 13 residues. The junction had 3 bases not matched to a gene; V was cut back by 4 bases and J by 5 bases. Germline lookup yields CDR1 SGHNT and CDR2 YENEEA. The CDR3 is CASSSSGGDTQYF. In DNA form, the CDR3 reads TGTGCCAGCAGCTCATCAGGGGGAGATACGCAGTATTTT.

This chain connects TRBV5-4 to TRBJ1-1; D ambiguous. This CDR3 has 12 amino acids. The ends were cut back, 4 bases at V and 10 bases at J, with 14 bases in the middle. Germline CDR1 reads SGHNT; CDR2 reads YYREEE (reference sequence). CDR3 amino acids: CASSLPQSGAFF. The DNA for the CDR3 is TGTGCCAGCAGCCTCCCTCAATCAGGAGCTTTCTTT. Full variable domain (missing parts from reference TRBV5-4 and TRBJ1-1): ETGVTQSPTHLIKTRGQQVTLRCSSQSGHNTVSWYQQALGQGPQFIFQYYREEENGRGNFPPRFSGLQFPNYSSELNVNALELDDSALYLCASSLPQSGAFFGQGTRLTVV.

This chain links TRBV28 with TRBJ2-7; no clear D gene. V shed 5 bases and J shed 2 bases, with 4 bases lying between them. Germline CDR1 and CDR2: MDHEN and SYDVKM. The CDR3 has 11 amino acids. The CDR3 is CASSLTYEQYF. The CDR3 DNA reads TGTGCCAGCAGTCTCACCTACGAGCAGTACTTC.

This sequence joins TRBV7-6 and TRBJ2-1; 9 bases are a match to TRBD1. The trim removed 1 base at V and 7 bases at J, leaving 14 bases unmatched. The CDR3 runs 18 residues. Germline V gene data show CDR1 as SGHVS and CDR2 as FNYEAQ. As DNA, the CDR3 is TGTGCCAGCAGCTTAGATCTAGAGGACAGGGGCGCGAGAAATGAGCAGTTCTTC. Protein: CASSLDLEDRGARNEQFF.

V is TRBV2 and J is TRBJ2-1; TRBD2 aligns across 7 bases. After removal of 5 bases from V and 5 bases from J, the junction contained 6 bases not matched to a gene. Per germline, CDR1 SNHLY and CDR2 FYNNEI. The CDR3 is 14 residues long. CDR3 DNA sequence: TGTGCCAGCAGTAACGGGGGGACCCACAATGAGCAGTTCTTC. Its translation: CASSNGGTHNEQFF.

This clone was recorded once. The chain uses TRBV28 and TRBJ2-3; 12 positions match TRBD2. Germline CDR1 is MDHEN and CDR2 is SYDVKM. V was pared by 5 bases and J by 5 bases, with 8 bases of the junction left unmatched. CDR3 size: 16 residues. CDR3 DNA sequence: TGTGCCAGCAGTCATCGACTAGCGGGAGATATAGATACGCAGTATTTT. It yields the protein CASSHRLAGDIDTQYF.

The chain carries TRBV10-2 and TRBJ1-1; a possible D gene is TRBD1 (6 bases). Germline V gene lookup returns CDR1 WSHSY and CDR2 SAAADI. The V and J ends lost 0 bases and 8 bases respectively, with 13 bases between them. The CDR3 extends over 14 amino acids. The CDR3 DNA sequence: TGCGCCAGCAGTGAGTCAGAGGGGGGGGTGGAAGCTTTCTTT. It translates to CASSESEGGVEAFF.

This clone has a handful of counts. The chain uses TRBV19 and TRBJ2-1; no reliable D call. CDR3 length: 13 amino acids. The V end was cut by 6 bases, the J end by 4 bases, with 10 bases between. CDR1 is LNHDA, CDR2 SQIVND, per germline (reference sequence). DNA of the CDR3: TGTGCCAGTAGAATGGAACAGTACAATGAGCAGTTCTTC. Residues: CASRMEQYNEQFF.

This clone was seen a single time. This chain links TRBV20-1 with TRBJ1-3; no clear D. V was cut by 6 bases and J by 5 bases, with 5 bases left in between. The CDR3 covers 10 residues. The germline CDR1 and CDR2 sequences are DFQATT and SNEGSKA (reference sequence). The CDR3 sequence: CSAVRNTIYF. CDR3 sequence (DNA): TGCAGTGCCGTCAGAAACACCATATATTTT.

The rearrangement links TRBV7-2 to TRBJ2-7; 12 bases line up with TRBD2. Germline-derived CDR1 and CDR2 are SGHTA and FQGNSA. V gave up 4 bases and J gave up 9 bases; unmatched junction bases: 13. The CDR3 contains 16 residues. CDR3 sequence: CASSSTLAGGVVRQYF. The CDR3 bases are TGTGCCAGCAGCTCCACACTAGCGGGAGGAGTCGTACGGCAGTACTTC. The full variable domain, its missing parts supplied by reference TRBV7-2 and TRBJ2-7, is GAGVSQSPSNKVTEKGKDVELRCDPISGHTALYWYRQSLGQGLEFLIYFQGNSAPDKSGLPSDRFSAERTGGSVSTLTIQRTQQEDSAVYLCASSSTLAGGVVRQYFGPGTRLTVT.

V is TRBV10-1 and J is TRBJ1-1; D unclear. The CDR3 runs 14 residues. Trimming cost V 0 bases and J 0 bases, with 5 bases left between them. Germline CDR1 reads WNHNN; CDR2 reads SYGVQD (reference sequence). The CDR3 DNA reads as TGCGCCAGCAGTGAGTCTGGGGTGAACACTGAAGCTTTCTTT. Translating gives CASSESGVNTEAFF.

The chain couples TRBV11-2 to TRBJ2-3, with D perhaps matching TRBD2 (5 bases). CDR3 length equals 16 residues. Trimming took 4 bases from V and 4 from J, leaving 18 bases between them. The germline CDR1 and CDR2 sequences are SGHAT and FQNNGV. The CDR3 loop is CASSSNGLVGADTQYF. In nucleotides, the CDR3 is TGTGCCAGCAGCTCCAATGGACTGGTGGGTGCAGATACGCAGTATTTT.

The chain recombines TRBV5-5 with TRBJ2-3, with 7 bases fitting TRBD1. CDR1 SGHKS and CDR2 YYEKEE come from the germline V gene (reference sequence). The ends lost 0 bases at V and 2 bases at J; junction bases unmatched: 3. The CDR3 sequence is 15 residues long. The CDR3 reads CASSLGGTATDTQYF. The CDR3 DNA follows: TGTGCCAGCAGCTTGGGTGGGACAGCCACAGATACGCAGTATTTT.

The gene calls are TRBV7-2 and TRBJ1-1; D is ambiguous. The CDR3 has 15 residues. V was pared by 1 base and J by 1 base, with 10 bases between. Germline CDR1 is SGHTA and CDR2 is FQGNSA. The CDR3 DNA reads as TGTGCCAGCAGCTTAGTAGGTCTAAAGAACACTGAAGCTTTCTTT. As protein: CASSLVGLKNTEAFF.